The 3 T cell receptor beta chains below come from one sample, sequenced in a study of CD8+ T cells in alopecia areata. Following RNA extraction, reverse transcription yielded cDNA that acted as the sequencing template. Method: immunoSEQ multiplex PCR; TCRdb's copy keeps in-frame clones and lacks some. The sample consists of 170,000 or so clones, 50% to 60% of them appearing once. The input for sequencing was CD4+ T cells sorted from blood, taken at week 0. These receptors were taken from a human donor with alopecia areata.

The chain uses TRBV29-1 and TRBJ1-1; D call uncertain. The V gene's germline CDR1 is SQVTM and CDR2 ANQGSEA. The CDR3 loop spans 13 amino acids. V lost 7 bases and J 3 bases, leaving 15 bases between the germline ends. In DNA form, the CDR3 reads TGCAGCGCCCACACGAGGCAGGACACTGAAGCTTTCTTT. It yields the protein CSAHTRQDTEAFF.

This clone has just a few counts. The V call is TRBV30, the J call TRBJ2-3, with D unclear. The CDR3 has 15 residues. V was shortened by 1 base and J by 0 bases, with 11 bases between the two germline ends. Looked up from germline, CDR1 is GTSNPN and CDR2 is SVGIG (reference sequence). In nucleotides, the CDR3 is TGTGCCTGGAGTGCCAACAGTGCTAGCACAGATACGCAGTATTTT. This gives the protein CAWSANSASTDTQYF. Full variable domain (missing parts from reference TRBV30 and TRBJ2-3): SQTIHQWPATLVQPVGSPLSLECTVEGTSNPNLYWYRQAAGRGLQLLFYSVGIGQISSEVPQNLSASRPQDRQFILSSKKLLLSDSGFYLCAWSANSASTDTQYFGPGTRLTVL.

The CDR3 sequence is CASSQDPSSYNEQFF. CDR3 DNA sequence: TGTGCCAGCAGCCAGGACCCAAGCTCCTACAATGAGCAGTTCTTC. This chain connects TRBV4-2 to TRBJ2-1; no reliable D call. The CDR3 extends over 15 amino acids. Germline V CDR1 and CDR2: LGHNA, YNFKEQ. V lost 3 bases, J lost 0 bases, and 9 bases lay in between.